This TCR beta chain is from a study of identical twins. Notes on the study in general: Less excess twin sharing appeared in beta out-of-frame sequences.

About this clonotype itself: The antigen is undetermined.

Trimming removed 1 base at V and 0 bases at J, with 10 bases between. This CDR3 comprises 16 residues. Germline values: CDR1 LGHDT, CDR2 YNNKEL (reference sequence). TCRdb analysed the 5' RACE reads with MiXCR anew, one entry per CDR3 protein. Of over 15,000 distinct CDR3 sequences detected, about two thirds appear once; the ten largest clones hold over 4.5%. The chain couples TRBV3-1 to TRBJ2-1; a possible D gene is TRBD2 (5 bases). The clonotype comes from a woman aged 18-30 years in good health. This table probably holds off-target reads from a library built for another chain. Sample: memory (CD45RO+) T cells sorted from blood. The chain's CDR3 is CASSQVGSVSYNEQFF. The CDR3 coding sequence is TGTGCCAGCAGCCAAGTCGGTAGCGTCTCCTACAATGAGCAGTTCTTC.